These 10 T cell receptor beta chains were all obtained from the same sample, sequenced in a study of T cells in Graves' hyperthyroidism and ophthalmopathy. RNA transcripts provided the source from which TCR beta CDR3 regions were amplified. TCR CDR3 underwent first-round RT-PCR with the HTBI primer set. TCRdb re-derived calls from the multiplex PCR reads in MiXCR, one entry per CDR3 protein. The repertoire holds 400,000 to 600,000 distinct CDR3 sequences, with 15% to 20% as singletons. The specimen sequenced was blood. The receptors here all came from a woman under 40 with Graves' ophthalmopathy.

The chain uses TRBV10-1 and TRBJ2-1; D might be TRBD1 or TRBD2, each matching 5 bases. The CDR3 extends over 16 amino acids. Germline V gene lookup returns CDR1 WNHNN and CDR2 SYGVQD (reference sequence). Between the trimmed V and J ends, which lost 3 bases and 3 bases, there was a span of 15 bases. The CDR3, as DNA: TGCGCCAGCAGTGATATGGGACGAGCCTGCTACAATGAGCAGTTCTTC. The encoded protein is CASSDMGRACYNEQFF.

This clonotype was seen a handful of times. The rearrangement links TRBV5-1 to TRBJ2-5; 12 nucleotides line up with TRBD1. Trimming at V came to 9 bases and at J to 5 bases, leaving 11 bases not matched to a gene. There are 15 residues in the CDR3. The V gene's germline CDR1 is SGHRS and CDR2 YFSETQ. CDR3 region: CATRRDRGPRETQYF. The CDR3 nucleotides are TGCGCCACACGTCGGGACAGGGGGCCCCGGGAGACCCAGTACTTC.

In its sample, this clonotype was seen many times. The CDR3 sequence: CASRGGAIFEAFF. The CDR3 DNA sequence: TGTGCCAGCAGGGGGGGGGCCATCTTTGAAGCTTTCTTT. This chain connects TRBV28 to TRBJ1-1; D possibly corresponds to TRBD1 (6 bases). This CDR3 spans 13 amino acids. V lost 6 bases and J 7 bases, leaving 15 bases between the germline ends. Germline V gene data show CDR1 as MDHEN and CDR2 as SYDVKM.

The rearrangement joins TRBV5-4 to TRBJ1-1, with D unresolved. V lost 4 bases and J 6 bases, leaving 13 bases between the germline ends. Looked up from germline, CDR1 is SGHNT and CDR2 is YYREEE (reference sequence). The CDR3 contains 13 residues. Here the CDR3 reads CASSAEYSPEAFF. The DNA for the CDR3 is TGTGCCAGCAGCGCCGAATACAGTCCTGAAGCTTTCTTT.

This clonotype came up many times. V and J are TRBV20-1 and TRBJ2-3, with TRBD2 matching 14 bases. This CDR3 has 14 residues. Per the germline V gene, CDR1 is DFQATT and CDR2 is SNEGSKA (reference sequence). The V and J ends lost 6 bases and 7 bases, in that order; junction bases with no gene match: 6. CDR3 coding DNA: TGCAGTGCAGGACTAGCGGGAGGTTCGCATACGCAGTATTTT. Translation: CSAGLAGGSHTQYF.

This chain's CDR3 is CASSDSEGATGELFF. For the CDR3, the DNA is TGTGCCAGCAGTGACTCGGAGGGGGCTACCGGGGAGCTGTTTTTT. The chain has TRBV6-4 and TRBJ2-2; a possible D gene is TRBD1 (7 bases). Trimming removed 0 bases at V and 5 bases at J, with 10 bases between. There are 15 residues in the CDR3. Germline lookup yields CDR1 MRHNA and CDR2 SNTAGT.

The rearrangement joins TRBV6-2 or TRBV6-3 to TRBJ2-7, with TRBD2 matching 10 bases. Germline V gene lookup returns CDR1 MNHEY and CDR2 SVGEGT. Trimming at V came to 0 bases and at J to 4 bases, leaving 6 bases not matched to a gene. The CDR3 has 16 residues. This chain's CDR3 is CASSYSMGLAQYEQYF. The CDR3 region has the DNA TGTGCCAGCAGTTACTCGATGGGACTAGCGCAATACGAGCAGTACTTC.

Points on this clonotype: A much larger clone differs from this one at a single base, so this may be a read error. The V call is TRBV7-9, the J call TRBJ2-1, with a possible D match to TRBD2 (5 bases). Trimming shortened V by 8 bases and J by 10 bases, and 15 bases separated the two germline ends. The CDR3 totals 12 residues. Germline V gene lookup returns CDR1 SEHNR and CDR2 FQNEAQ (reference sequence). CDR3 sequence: CASSGNAVEQFF. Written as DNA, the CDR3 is TGTGCCAGCTCCGGGAATGCGGTCGAGCAGTTCTTC.

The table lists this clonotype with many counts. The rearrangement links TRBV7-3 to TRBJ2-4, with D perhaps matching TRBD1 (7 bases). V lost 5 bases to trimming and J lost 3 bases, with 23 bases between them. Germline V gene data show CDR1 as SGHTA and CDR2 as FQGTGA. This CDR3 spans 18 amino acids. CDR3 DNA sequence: TGTGCCAGCAGCCGAAGGGGTGGAGGGGGCGAGGACAAAAACATTCAGTACTTC. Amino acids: CASSRRGGGGEDKNIQYF.

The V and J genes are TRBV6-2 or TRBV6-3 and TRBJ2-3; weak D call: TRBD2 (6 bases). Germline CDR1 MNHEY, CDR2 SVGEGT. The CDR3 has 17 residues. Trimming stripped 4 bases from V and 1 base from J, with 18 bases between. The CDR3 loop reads CASSFSGAGIRTDTQYF. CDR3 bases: TGTGCCAGCAGTTTTTCCGGGGCGGGAATACGCACAGATACGCAGTATTTT.